This T cell receptor (beta chain) stems from a study of blood T cells in healthy people across ages. This CDR3 contains 12 residues. Looked up from germline, CDR1 is SEHNR and CDR2 is FQNEAQ (reference sequence). V gave up 6 bases and J gave up 7 bases, with 10 bases separating them. The second PCR ran about 6 to 12 cycles with a sample-barcoded 5' primer and J-beta primers. TCRdb redid the calling of the 5' RACE reads with MiXCR, one entry per CDR3 protein. The table lists roughly 900,000 distinct CDR3 sequences, roughly 52% of them singletons, with around an eighth in the top ten. This receptor was identified in a man in his thirties or forties in good health. This rearrangement joins TRBV7-9 to TRBJ2-1; D is ambiguous. Specimen: blood. The DNA of the CDR3 is TGTGCCAGCAGTCCTGACACAAATGAGCAGTTCTTC. Protein product: CASSPDTNEQFF.